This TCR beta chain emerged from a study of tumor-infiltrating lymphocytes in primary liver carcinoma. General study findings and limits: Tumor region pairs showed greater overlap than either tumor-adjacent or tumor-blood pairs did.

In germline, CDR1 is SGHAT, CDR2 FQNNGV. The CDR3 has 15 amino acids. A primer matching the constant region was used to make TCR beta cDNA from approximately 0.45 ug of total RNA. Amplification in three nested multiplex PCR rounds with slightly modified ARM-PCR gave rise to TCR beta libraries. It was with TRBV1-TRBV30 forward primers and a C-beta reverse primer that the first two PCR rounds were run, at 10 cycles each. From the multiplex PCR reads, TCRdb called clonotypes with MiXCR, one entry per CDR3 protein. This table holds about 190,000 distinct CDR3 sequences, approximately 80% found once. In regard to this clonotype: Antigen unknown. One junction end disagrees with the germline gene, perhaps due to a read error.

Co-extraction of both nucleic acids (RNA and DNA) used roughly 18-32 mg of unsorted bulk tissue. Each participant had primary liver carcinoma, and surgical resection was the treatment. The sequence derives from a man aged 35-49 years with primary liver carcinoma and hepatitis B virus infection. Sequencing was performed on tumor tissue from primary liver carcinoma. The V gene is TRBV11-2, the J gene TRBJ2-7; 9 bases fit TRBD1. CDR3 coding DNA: TGTGCGAGCAGCTTACCATGGACAGGGGAAAACGAGCACTACTTC. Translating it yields CASSLPWTGENEHYF.